This T cell receptor (beta chain) originates from a study of blood T cell repertoires in COVID-19. The CDR3 covers 13 residues. Germline CDR1 and CDR2: MGHRA and YSYEKL. Losses at the gene ends were 5 bases for V and 6 bases for J; bases not matched to a gene: 5. Generated by immunoSEQ multiplex PCR, the TCRdb table keeps only in-frame clones and is missing some. This sample has nearly 80,000 clones, with roughly 80% found just once. This TCR derives from a woman in her seventies with acute or convalescent COVID-19. The chain joins TRBV4-1 to TRBJ1-2; 8 nucleotides line up with TRBD1. The sample comprised peripheral blood. CDR3 sequence reads: CASSADRGNGYTF. The DNA for the CDR3 is TGCGCCAGCAGCGCCGACAGGGGCAATGGCTACACCTTC.